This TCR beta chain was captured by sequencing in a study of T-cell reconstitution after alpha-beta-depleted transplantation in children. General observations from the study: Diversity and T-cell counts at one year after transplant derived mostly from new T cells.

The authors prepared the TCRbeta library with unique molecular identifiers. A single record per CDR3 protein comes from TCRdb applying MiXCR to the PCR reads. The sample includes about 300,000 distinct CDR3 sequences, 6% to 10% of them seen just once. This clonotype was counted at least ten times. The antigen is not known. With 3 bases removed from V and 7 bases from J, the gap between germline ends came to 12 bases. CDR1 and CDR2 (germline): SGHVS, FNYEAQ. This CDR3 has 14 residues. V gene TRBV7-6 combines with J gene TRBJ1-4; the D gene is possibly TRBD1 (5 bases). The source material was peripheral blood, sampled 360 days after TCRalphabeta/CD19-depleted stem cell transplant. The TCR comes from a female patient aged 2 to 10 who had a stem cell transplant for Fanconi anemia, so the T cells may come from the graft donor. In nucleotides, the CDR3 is TGTGCCAGCAGCTTCAGGGTTGAGTCTGAAAAACTGTTTTTT. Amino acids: CASSFRVESEKLFF.